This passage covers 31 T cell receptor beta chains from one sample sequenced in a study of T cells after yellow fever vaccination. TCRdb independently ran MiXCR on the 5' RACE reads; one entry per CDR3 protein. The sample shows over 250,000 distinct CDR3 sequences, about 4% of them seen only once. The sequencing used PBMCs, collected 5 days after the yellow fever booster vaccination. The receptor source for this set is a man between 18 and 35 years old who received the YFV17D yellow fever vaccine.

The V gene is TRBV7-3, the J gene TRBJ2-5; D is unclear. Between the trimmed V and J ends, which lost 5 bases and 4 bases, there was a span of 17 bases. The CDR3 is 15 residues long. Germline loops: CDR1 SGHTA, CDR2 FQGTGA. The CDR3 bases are TGTGCCAGCAGCGCCAACTTGGAGCGAGGAGAGACCCAGTACTTC. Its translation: CASSANLERGETQYF. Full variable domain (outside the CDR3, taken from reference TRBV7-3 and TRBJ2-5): GAGVSQTPSNKVTEKGKYVELRCDPISGHTALYWYRQSLGQGPEFLIYFQGTGAADDSGLPNDRFFAVRPEGSVSTLKIQRTERGDSAVYLCASSANLERGETQYFGPGTRLLVL.

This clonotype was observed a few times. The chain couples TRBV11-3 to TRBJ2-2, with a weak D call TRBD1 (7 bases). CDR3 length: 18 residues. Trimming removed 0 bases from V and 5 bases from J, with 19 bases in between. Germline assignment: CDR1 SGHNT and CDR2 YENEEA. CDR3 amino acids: CASSLDQGGTVRTGELFF. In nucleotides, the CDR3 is TGTGCCAGCAGCTTAGACCAAGGGGGGACAGTCCGAACCGGGGAGCTGTTTTTT. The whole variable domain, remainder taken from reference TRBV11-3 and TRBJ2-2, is EAGVVQSPRYKIIEKKQPVAFWCNPISGHNTLYWYLQNLGQGPELLIRYENEEAVDDSQLPKDRFSAERLKGVDSTLKIQPAELGDSAVYLCASSLDQGGTVRTGELFFGEGSRLTVL.

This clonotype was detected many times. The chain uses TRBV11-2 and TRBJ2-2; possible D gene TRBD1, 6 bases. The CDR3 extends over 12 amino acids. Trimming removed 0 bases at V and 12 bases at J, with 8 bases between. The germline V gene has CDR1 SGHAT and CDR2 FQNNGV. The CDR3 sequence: CASSLDQGKLFF. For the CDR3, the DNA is TGTGCCAGCAGCTTAGATCAGGGGAAGCTGTTTTTT.

The CDR3: CASSLEGGGGQETQYF. As DNA, the CDR3 is TGTGCCAGCAGCTTGGAGGGCGGCGGGGGGCAAGAGACCCAGTACTTC. The rearrangement joins TRBV5-4 to TRBJ2-5; 8 bases are a match to TRBD2. The V gene's germline CDR1 is SGHNT and CDR2 YYREEE (reference sequence). The CDR3 totals 16 residues. V trimming: 0 bases; J trimming: 2 bases; junction bases outside the gene matches: 6. Full variable domain (remainder filled in from reference TRBV5-4 and TRBJ2-5): ETGVTQSPTHLIKTRGQQVTLRCSSQSGHNTVSWYQQALGQGPQFIFQYYREEENGRGNFPPRFSGLQFPNYSSELNVNALELDDSALYLCASSLEGGGGQETQYFGPGTRLLVL.

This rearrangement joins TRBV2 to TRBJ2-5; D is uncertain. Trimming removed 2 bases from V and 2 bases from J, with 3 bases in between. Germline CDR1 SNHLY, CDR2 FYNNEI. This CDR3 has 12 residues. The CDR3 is CASSEQQETQYF. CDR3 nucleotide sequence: TGTGCCAGCAGTGAACAGCAAGAGACCCAGTACTTC.

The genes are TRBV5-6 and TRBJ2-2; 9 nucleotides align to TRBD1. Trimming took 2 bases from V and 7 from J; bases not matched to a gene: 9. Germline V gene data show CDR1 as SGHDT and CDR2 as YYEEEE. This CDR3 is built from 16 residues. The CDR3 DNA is TGTGCCAGCAGCTTTCTTGGGGACAGGGACAGCGGGGAGCTGTTTTTT. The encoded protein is CASSFLGDRDSGELFF.

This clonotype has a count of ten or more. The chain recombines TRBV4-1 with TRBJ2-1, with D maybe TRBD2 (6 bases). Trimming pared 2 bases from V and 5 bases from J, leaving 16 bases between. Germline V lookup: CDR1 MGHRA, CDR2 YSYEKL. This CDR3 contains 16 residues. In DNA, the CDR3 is TGCGCCAGCAGCCAAAGGGAGGCACTAGTAGACAATGAGCAGTTCTTC. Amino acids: CASSQREALVDNEQFF.

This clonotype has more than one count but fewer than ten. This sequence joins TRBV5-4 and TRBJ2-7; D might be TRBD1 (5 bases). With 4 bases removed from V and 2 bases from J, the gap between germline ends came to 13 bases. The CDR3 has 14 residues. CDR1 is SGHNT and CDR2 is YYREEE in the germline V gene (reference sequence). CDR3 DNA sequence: TGTGCCAGCAGCCCCGGCGGCAGGGCCTACGAGCAGTACTTC. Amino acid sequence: CASSPGGRAYEQYF.

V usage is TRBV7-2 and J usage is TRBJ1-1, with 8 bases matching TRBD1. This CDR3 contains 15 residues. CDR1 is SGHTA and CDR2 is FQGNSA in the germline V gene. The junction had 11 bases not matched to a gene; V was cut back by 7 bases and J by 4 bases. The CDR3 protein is CASTVGQGWSTEAFF. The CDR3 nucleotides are TGTGCCAGCACCGTAGGACAGGGTTGGAGCACTGAAGCTTTCTTT.

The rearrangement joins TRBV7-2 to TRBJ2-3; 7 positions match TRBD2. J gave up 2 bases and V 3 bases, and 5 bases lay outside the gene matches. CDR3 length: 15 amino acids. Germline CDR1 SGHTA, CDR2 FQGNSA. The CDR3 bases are TGTGCCAGCAGCTTCAACGGGGGGACCACAGATACGCAGTATTTT. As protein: CASSFNGGTTDTQYF. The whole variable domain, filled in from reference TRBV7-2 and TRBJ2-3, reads GAGVSQSPSNKVTEKGKDVELRCDPISGHTALYWYRQSLGQGLEFLIYFQGNSAPDKSGLPSDRFSAERTGGSVSTLTIQRTQQEDSAVYLCASSFNGGTTDTQYFGPGTRLTVL.

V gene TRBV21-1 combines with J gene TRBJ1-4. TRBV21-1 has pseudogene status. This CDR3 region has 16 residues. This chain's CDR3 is CASSKVRQQRDEKLFF. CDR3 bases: TGTGCCAGCAGCAAAGTTCGGCAGCAGAGGGATGAAAAACTGTTTTTT.

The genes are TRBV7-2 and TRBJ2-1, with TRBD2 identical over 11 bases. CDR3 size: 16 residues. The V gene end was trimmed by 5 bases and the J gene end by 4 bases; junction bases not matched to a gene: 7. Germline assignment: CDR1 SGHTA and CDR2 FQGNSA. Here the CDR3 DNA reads TGTGCCAGCAGCGCCGATCCTAGCGGGGGGTACAATGAGCAGTTCTTC. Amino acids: CASSADPSGGYNEQFF.

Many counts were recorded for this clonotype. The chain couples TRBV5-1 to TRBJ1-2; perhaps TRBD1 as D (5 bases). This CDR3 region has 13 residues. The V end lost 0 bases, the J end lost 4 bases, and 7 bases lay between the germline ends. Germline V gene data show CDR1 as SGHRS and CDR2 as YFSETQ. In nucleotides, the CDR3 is TGCGCCAGCAGCTTGGCGGGACCCTATGGCTACACCTTC. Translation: CASSLAGPYGYTF. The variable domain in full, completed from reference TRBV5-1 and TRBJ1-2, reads KAGVTQTPRYLIKTRGQQVTLSCSPISGHRSVSWYQQTPGQGLQFLFEYFSETQRNKGNFPGRFSGRQFSNSRSEMNVSTLELGDSALYLCASSLAGPYGYTFGSGTRLTVV.

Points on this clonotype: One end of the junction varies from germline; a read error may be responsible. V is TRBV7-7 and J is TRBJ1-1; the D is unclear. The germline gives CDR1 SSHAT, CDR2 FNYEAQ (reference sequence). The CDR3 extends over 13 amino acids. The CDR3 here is CASSRLLGTEAFF. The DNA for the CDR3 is TGTGCTAGCAGCCGACTTCTGGGCACTGAAGCTTTCTTT.

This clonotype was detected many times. In nucleotides, the CDR3 is TGTGCCAGCAGTCCCCTAGCGGGGGTTTACAATGAGCAGTTCTTC. Translation gives CASSPLAGVYNEQFF. This sequence joins TRBV25-1 and TRBJ2-1; 10 bases agree with TRBD2. V was clipped by 5 bases and J by 4 bases; unmatched bases: 5. Germline V gives CDR1 MGHDK, CDR2 SYGVNS. CDR3 size: 15 residues.

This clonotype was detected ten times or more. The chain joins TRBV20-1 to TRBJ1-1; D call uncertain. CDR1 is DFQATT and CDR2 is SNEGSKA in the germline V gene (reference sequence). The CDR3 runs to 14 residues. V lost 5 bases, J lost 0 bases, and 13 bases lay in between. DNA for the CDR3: TGCAGTGCTTGGGTGGGATCCTTGAACACTGAAGCTTTCTTT. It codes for CSAWVGSLNTEAFF.

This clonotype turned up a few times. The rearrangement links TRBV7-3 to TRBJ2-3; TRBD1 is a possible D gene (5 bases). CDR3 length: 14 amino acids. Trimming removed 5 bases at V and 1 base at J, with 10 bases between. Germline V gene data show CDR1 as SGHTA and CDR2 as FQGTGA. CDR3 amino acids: CASSPRRGTDTQYF. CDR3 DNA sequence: TGTGCCAGCAGCCCCCGCAGGGGCACAGATACGCAGTATTTT.

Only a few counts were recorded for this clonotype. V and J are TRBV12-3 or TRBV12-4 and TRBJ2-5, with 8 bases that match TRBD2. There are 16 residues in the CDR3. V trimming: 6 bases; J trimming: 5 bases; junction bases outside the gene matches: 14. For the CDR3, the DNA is TGTGCCAGCAGACCAATCATCGGGGGGGCCGAGGAGACCCAGTACTTC. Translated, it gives CASRPIIGGAEETQYF.

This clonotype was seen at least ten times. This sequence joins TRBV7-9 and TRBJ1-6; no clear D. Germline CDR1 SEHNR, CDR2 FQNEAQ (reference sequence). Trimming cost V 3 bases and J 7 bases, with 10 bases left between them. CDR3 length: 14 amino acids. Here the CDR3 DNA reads TGTGCCAGCAGCTTTACCCAGGAGAATTCACCCCTCCACTTT. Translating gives CASSFTQENSPLHF. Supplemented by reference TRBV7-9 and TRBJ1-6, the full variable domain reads DTGVSQNPRHKITKRGQNVTFRCDPISEHNRLYWYRQTLGQGPEFLTYFQNEAQLEKSRLLSDRFSAERPKGSFSTLEIQRTEQGDSAMYLCASSFTQENSPLHFGNGTRLTVT.

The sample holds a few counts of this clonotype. As DNA, the CDR3 is TGTGCCAGCAGTCAGGGAATGAGCTCCTACAATGAGCAGTTCTTC. The encoded protein is CASSQGMSSYNEQFF. This rearrangement joins TRBV27 to TRBJ2-1; possible D gene TRBD1, 5 bases. The germline V gene has CDR1 MNHEY and CDR2 SMNVEV (reference sequence). Trimming shortened V by 5 bases and J by 0 bases, and 11 bases separated the two germline ends. The CDR3 spans 15 residues.

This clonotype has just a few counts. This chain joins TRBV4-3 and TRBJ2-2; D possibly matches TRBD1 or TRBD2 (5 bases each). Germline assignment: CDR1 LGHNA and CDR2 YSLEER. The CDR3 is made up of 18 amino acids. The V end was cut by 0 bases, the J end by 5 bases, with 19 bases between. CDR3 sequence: CASSQDGVGARRTGELFF. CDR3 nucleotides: TGCGCCAGCAGCCAAGATGGAGTTGGGGCGAGGAGGACCGGGGAGCTGTTTTTT.

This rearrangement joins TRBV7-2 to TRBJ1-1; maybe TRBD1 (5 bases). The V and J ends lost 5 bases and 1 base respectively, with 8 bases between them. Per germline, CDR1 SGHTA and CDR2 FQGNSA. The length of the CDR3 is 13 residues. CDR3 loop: CASSKTANTEAFF. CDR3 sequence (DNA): TGTGCCAGCAGCAAGACAGCGAACACTGAAGCTTTCTTT.

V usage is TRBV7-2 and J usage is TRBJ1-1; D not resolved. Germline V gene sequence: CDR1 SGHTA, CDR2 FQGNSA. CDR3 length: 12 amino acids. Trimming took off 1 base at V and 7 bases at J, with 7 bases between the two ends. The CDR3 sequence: CASSLGHIEAFF. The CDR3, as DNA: TGTGCCAGCAGCTTAGGCCATATTGAAGCTTTCTTT.

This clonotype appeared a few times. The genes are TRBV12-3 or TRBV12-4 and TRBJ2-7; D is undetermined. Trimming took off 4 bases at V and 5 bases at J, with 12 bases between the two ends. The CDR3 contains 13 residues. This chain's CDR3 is CASSYYDGDEQYV. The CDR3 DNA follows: TGTGCCAGCAGTTACTACGACGGTGACGAGCAGTACGTC.

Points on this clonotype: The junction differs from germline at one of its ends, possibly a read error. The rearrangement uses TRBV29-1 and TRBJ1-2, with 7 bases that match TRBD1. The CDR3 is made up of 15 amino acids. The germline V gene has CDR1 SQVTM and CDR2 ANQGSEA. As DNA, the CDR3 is TGCAGCTTTGAAGAAGGGGGCGGACGGAGCTATGGCTACACCTTC. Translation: CSFEEGGGRSYGYTF.

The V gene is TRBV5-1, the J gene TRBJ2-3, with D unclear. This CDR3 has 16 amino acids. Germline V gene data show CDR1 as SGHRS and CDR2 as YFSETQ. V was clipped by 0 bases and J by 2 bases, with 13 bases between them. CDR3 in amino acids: CASSLGDLQPTDTQYF. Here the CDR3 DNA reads TGCGCCAGCAGCTTGGGCGACTTACAACCCACAGATACGCAGTATTTT.

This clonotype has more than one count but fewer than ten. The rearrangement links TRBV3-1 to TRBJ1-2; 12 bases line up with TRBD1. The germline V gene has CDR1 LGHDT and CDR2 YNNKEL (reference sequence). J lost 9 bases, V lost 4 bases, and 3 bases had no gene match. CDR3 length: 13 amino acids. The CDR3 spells CASSLGTGGSYTF. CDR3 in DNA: TGTGCCAGCAGCCTGGGGACAGGGGGCAGCTACACCTTC.

The CDR3 loop is CASSLARDFQETQYF. Written as DNA, the CDR3 is TGTGCCAGCAGTTTAGCGCGGGACTTCCAAGAGACCCAGTACTTC. The rearrangement joins TRBV12-3 or TRBV12-4 to TRBJ2-5; D possibly corresponds to TRBD2 (6 bases). The CDR3 contains 15 residues. Trimming shortened V by 0 bases and J by 1 base, and 9 bases separated the two germline ends.

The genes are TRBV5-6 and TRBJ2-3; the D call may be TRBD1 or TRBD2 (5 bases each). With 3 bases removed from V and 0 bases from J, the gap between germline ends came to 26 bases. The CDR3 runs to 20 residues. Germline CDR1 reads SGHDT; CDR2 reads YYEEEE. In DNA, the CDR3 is TGTGCCAGCAGCTCCCGGTGGGGCAGGATTAGCGTAACTAGCACAGATACGCAGTATTTT. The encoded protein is CASSSRWGRISVTSTDTQYF.

CDR3 region: CASSQESANEKLFF. The CDR3 nucleotides are TGCGCCAGCAGCCAAGAGTCAGCTAATGAAAAACTGTTTTTT. V and J are TRBV4-3 and TRBJ1-4; no firm D call. CDR1 is LGHNA, CDR2 YSLEER, per germline. The length of the CDR3 is 14 residues. The germline V and J ends were trimmed by 0 bases and 3 bases, with 5 bases remaining between them.

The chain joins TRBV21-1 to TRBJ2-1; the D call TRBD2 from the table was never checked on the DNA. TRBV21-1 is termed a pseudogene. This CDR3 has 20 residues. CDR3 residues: CASRKGRQVPPLAEYNEQFF. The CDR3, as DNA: TGTGCCAGCAGGAAAGGGCGGCAAGTTCCACCCCTAGCGGAATACAATGAGCAGTTCTTC.